Detailed here is one TCR beta chain. TCRdb's table, derived via immunoSEQ multiplex PCR, lists solely in-frame clones and lacks some. The repertoire holds 85,000 to 130,000 clones, approximately 80% seen once, with around 6.6% in the top ten. The sample originates from a study of PD-1 blockade in mismatch repair-deficient tumors. The overall study: Patients had 11 to 13 mismatch repair-deficient cancer types and were previously treated and progressing.

The CDR3 is 13 residues long. The V end lost 5 bases, the J end lost 0 bases, and 5 bases lay between the germline ends. Germline assignment: CDR1 MDHEN and CDR2 SYDVKM. All patients were mismatch repair deficient, assessed by either PCR or immunohistochemistry. The rearrangement uses TRBV28 and TRBJ2-1; D unresolved. This clonotype was sampled from an adult with mismatch repair-deficient cancer. The specimen was peripheral blood, collected approximately 8 months after starting pembrolizumab. DNA for the CDR3: TGTGCCAGCAGTCCGACCTCCTACAATGAGCAGTTCTTC. Its translation is CASSPTSYNEQFF.